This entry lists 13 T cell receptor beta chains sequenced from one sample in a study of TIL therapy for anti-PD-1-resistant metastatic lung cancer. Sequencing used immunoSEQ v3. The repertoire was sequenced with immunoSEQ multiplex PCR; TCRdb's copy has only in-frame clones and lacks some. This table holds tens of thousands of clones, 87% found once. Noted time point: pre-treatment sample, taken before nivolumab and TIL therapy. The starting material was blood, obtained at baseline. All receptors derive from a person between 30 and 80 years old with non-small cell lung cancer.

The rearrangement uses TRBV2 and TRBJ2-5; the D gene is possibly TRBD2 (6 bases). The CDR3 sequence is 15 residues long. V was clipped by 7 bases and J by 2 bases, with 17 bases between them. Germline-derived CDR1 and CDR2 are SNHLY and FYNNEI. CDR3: CASNLVGGLQETQYF. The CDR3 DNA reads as TGTGCCAGCAACTTAGTGGGAGGACTTCAAGAGACCCAGTACTTC.

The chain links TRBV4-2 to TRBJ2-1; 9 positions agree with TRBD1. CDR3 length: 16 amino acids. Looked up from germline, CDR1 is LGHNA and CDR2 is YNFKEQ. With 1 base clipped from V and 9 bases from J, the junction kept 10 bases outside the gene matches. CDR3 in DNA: TGTGCCAGCAGCCAAGTCAGGGGGACAGGGATATCTGAGCAGTTCTTC. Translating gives CASSQVRGTGISEQFF.

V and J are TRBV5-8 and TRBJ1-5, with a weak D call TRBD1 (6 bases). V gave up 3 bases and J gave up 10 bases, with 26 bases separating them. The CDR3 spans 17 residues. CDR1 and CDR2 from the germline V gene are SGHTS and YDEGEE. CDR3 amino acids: CASSSEAGTSLRYPQHF. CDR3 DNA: TGTGCCAGCAGCTCAGAGGCCGGGACATCATTACGCTATCCCCAGCATTTT.

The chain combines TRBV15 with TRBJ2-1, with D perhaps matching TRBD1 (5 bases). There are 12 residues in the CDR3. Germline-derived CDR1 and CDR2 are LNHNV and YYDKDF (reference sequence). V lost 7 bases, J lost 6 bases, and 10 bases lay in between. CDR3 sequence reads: CATMSQGNEQFF. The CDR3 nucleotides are TGTGCCACCATGAGCCAGGGCAATGAGCAGTTCTTC. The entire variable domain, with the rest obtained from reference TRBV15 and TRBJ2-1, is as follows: DAMVIQNPRYQVTQFGKPVTLSCSQTLNHNVMYWYQQKSSQAPKLLFHYYDKDFNNEADTPDNFQSRRPNTSFCFLDIRSPGLGDTAMYLCATMSQGNEQFFGPGTRLTVL.

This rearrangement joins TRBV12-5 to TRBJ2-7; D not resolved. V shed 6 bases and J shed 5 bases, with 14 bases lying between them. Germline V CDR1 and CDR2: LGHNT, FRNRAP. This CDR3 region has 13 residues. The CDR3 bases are TGTGCTAGTGGCCCCAAGGTGAGCGACGAGCAGTACTTC. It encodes CASGPKVSDEQYF. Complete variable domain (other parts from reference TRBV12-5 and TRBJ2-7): DARVTQTPRHKVTEMGQEVTMRCQPILGHNTVFWYRQTMMQGLELLAYFRNRAPLDDSGMPKDRFSAEMPDATLATLKIQPSEPRDSAVYFCASGPKVSDEQYFGPGTRLTVT.

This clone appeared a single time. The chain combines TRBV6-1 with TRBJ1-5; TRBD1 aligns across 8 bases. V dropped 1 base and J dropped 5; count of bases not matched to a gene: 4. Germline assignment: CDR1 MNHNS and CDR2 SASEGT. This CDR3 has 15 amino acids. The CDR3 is CASSEVTGGHQPQHF. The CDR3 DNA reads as TGTGCCAGCAGTGAAGTCACAGGGGGGCATCAGCCCCAGCATTTT.

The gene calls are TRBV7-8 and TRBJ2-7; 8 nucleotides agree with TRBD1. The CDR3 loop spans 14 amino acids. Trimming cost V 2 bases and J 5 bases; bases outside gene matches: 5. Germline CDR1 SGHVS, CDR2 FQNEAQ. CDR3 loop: CASSLTGGIDEQYF. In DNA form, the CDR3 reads TGTGCCAGCAGCTTAACAGGGGGTATTGACGAGCAGTACTTC.

In DNA, the CDR3 is TGCGCCAGCAGCTTGGATGTCGGTGAGCAGTTCTTC. Translated, it gives CASSLDVGEQFF. This chain connects TRBV5-1 to TRBJ2-1, with D unresolved. CDR3 length: 12 residues. Germline CDR1 SGHRS, CDR2 YFSETQ. Trimming stripped 0 bases from V and 9 bases from J, with 7 bases between.

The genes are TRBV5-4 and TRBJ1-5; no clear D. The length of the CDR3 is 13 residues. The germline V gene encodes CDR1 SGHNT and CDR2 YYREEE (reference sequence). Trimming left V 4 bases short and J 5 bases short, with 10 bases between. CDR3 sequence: CASSTSPDQPQHF. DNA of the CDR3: TGTGCCAGCAGCACCAGTCCTGATCAGCCCCAGCATTTT. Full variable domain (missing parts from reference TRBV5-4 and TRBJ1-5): ETGVTQSPTHLIKTRGQQVTLRCSSQSGHNTVSWYQQALGQGPQFIFQYYREEENGRGNFPPRFSGLQFPNYSSELNVNALELDDSALYLCASSTSPDQPQHFGDGTRLSIL.

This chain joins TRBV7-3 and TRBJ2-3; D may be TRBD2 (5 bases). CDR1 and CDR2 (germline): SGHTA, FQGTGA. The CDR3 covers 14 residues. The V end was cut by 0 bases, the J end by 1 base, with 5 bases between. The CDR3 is CASSLTSGTDTQYF. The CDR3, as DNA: TGTGCCAGCAGCTTAACTAGCGGCACAGATACGCAGTATTTT.

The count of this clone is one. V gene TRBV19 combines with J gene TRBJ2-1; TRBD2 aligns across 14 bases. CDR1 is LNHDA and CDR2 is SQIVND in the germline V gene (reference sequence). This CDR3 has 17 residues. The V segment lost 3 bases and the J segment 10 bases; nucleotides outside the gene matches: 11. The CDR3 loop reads CASSIEAGTSGSREQFF. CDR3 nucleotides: TGTGCCAGTAGTATCGAGGCCGGGACTAGCGGGAGCAGGGAGCAGTTCTTC.

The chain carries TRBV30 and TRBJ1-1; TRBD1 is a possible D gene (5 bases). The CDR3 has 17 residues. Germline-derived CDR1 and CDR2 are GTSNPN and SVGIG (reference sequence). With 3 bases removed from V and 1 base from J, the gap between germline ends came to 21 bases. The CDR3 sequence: CAWRGRGGEKSNTEAFF. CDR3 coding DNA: TGTGCCTGGAGGGGTCGGGGAGGGGAAAAGTCGAACACTGAAGCTTTCTTT.

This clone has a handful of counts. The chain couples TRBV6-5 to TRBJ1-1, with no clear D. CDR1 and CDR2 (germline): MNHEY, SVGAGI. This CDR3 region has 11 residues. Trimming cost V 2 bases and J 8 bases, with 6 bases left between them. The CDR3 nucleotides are TGTGCCAGCAGTTACGTCGGGGAAGCTTTCTTT. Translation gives CASSYVGEAFF.